A single sample gave rise to the 28 T cell receptor beta chains below, sequenced in a study of T cells in Graves' hyperthyroidism and ophthalmopathy. TCR beta CDR3 regions were amplified from RNA transcripts. The HTBI primer set was used in a first-round RT-PCR of the TCR CDR3. TCRdb ran MiXCR on the multiplex PCR reads and lists one entry per CDR3 protein. The sample has around 520,000 distinct CDR3 sequences, 14% seen once. Sequenced material: blood. These receptors came from a woman aged 40 to 50 with Graves' hyperthyroidism.

In its sample, this clonotype was seen many times. The gene calls are TRBV28 and TRBJ2-7; 9 bases match TRBD1. CDR3 length equals 14 residues. Germline CDR1 is MDHEN and CDR2 is SYDVKM. V shed 4 bases, J shed 3 bases, and the junction held 4 bases outside the gene matches. The DNA for the CDR3 is TGTGCCAGCAGTTACAGGGGGCCCCTCTACGAGCAGTACTTC. Protein: CASSYRGPLYEQYF. Full variable domain (remainder filled in from reference TRBV28 and TRBJ2-7): DVKVTQSSRYLVKRTGEKVFLECVQDMDHENMFWYRQDPGLGLRLIYFSYDVKMKEKGDIPEGYSVSREKKERFSLILESASTNQTSMYLCASSYRGPLYEQYFGPGTRLTVT.

Details on this clonotype: Being one base from a much bigger clone, this may be a read error. The chain carries TRBV6-1 and TRBJ2-1, with 9 bases matching TRBD2. J gave up 7 bases and V 5 bases, and 9 bases lay outside the gene matches. Germline V gene lookup returns CDR1 MNHNS and CDR2 SASEGT. CDR3 length: 15 amino acids. CDR3 protein: CASSPGGSGSNEQFF. The CDR3 nucleotides read TGTGCCAGCAGTCCGGGAGGTAGCGGGAGTAATGAGCAGTTCTTC.

As concerns this clonotype: The junction departs from germline at one end; a sequencing error may be responsible. The V gene is TRBV12-3 or TRBV12-4, the J gene TRBJ1-1; D perhaps matches TRBD1 (6 bases). This CDR3 spans 12 amino acids. The CDR3: CASNYRDTKAFF. DNA of the CDR3: TGTGCCAGCAATTACAGGGACACTAAAGCTTTCTTT.

This clonotype was counted at least ten times. The chain combines TRBV20-1 with TRBJ2-7; possible D gene TRBD2, 5 bases. Trimming stripped 5 bases from V and 7 bases from J, with 12 bases between. CDR1 and CDR2 from the germline V gene are DFQATT and SNEGSKA (reference sequence). The CDR3 has 11 residues. The CDR3 DNA sequence: TGCAGTGCTCGCTACTTAGCGGAGCAGTACTTC. This codes for CSARYLAEQYF.

This clonotype was detected a few times. The V gene is TRBV3-1, the J gene TRBJ1-5, with unresolved D. The CDR3 extends over 15 amino acids. Germline V gives CDR1 LGHDT, CDR2 YNNKEL (reference sequence). Trimming cost V 6 bases and J 1 base, with 13 bases left between them. CDR3 bases: TGTGCCAGCAGTCCAGACGGGATAAGCAATCAGCCCCAGCATTTT. Its protein product is CASSPDGISNQPQHF.

This clonotype was detected a few times. This chain joins TRBV2 and TRBJ2-1; D is perhaps TRBD1 or TRBD2 (6 bases each). The CDR3 loop spans 13 amino acids. V lost 4 bases and J 10 bases, leaving 14 bases between the germline ends. Germline CDR1 reads SNHLY; CDR2 reads FYNNEI. The CDR3 region has the DNA TGTGCCAGCAGTGGGTACCAGGGGAGGGAGCAGTTCTTC. Translation: CASSGYQGREQFF. The entire variable domain, with the rest obtained from reference TRBV2 and TRBJ2-1, is as follows: EPEVTQTPSHQVTQMGQEVILRCVPISNHLYFYWYRQILGQKVEFLVSFYNNEISEKSEIFDDQFSVERPDGSNFTLKIRSTKLEDSAMYFCASSGYQGREQFFGPGTRLTVL.

In this sample, this clonotype turned up many times. The chain recombines TRBV12-3 or TRBV12-4 with TRBJ1-5; the D is unclear. The V and J ends lost 0 bases and 1 base respectively, with 7 bases between them. CDR3 length equals 15 residues. The CDR3 DNA reads as TGTGCCAGCAGTTTAGCTCCAGGCAGCAATCAGCCCCAGCATTTT. Its protein is CASSLAPGSNQPQHF.

This clonotype was picked up a small number of times. V usage is TRBV4-2 and J usage is TRBJ2-7; the match to TRBD2 covers 8 bases. Germline-derived CDR1 and CDR2 are LGHNA and YNFKEQ. Losses at the gene ends were 4 bases for V and 2 bases for J; bases not matched to a gene: 7. There are 15 residues in the CDR3. In DNA form, the CDR3 reads TGTGCCAGCAGCCTCCGAGTAGCGGGGACCTACGAGCAGTACTTC. This gives the protein CASSLRVAGTYEQYF.

The rearrangement links TRBV20-1 to TRBJ2-7; perhaps TRBD1 as D (6 bases). CDR3 length: 16 amino acids. CDR1 is DFQATT and CDR2 is SNEGSKA in the germline V gene (reference sequence). V was shortened by 0 bases and J by 1 base, with 16 bases between the two germline ends. The CDR3 region is CSARDQGTSRSYEQYF. CDR3 sequence (DNA): TGCAGTGCTAGAGACCAGGGGACATCCCGTTCCTACGAGCAGTACTTC.

The chain recombines TRBV6-5 with TRBJ1-4; D remains unclear. The V end was cut by 0 bases, the J end by 4 bases, with 6 bases between. This CDR3 is built from 14 residues. Germline assignment: CDR1 MNHEY and CDR2 SVGAGI. Written as DNA, the CDR3 is TGTGCCAGCAGTTACTCAGACGGTAATGAAAAACTGTTTTTT. It is translated as CASSYSDGNEKLFF.

V and J are TRBV29-1 and TRBJ2-7; TRBD1 agrees at 12 bases. CDR1 and CDR2 (germline): SQVTM, ANQGSEA. The CDR3 sequence is 13 residues long. With V trimmed by 5 bases and J by 7 bases, 6 bases remained unmatched. This CDR3 is CSVLGQGASEQYF. The CDR3 DNA is TGCAGCGTTCTGGGACAGGGGGCAAGTGAGCAGTACTTC.

In regard to this clonotype: A much larger clone lies a single base off, so this may be a read error. The V call is TRBV15, the J call TRBJ1-2; possibly TRBD1 for D (6 bases). The CDR3 is 15 amino acids. Germline V gene data show CDR1 as LNHNV and CDR2 as YYDKDF (reference sequence). The V end lost 4 bases, the J end lost 2 bases, and 14 bases lay between the germline ends. CDR3 DNA: TGTGCCACCAGCACCAGGGGCGGGAGAAACTATGGCTACACCTTC. Encoded protein: CATSTRGGRNYGYTF.

The rearrangement links TRBV4-1 to TRBJ1-3, with TRBD1 identical over 7 bases. The CDR3 runs 15 residues. J gave up 0 bases and V 3 bases, and 2 bases lay outside the gene matches. The germline gives CDR1 MGHRA, CDR2 YSYEKL. The CDR3 nucleotides read TGCGCCAGCAGCCACGGGACAGCCTCTGGAAACACCATATATTTT. Its protein product is CASSHGTASGNTIYF.

This clonotype was picked up many times. The chain carries TRBV14 and TRBJ2-3; no clear D gene. The CDR3 sequence is 13 residues long. CDR1 SGHDN and CDR2 FVKESK come from the germline V gene. Trimming stripped 2 bases from V and 4 bases from J, with 7 bases between. The CDR3 sequence: CASSQRYADTQYF. In DNA form, the CDR3 reads TGTGCCAGCAGCCAACGGTACGCAGATACGCAGTATTTT.

The chain links TRBV27 to TRBJ2-7; D possibly corresponds to TRBD2 (6 bases). The CDR3 has 12 amino acids. Per germline, CDR1 MNHEY and CDR2 SMNVEV (reference sequence). Between the trimmed V and J ends, which lost 5 bases and 9 bases, there was a span of 14 bases. The CDR3 is CASSRTEEGQYF. In DNA, the CDR3 is TGTGCCAGCAGTCGTACAGAGGAGGGGCAGTACTTC.

This clonotype has at least ten counts. The J gene is TRBJ2-3, the V gene TRBV6-1; D possibly corresponds to TRBD2 (6 bases). This CDR3 comprises 14 residues. Trimming shortened V by 5 bases and J by 2 bases, and 11 bases separated the two germline ends. Germline V lookup: CDR1 MNHNS, CDR2 SASEGT. Here the CDR3 DNA reads TGTGCCAGCAGTTTTAGCGGAGCCACAGATACGCAGTATTTT. Residues: CASSFSGATDTQYF.

The chain recombines TRBV12-3 or TRBV12-4 with TRBJ2-1; TRBD1 agrees at 9 bases. J gave up 5 bases and V 3 bases, and 8 bases lay outside the gene matches. The CDR3 length is 16 residues. The CDR3 DNA is TGTGCCAGCAGTTTGGGGGGGGACAGGGCTAACAATGAGCAGTTCTTC. This sequence encodes CASSLGGDRANNEQFF.

The chain has TRBV19 and TRBJ1-3; no definite D call. Trimming left V 10 bases short and J 1 base short, with 11 bases between. Germline V CDR1 and CDR2: LNHDA, SQIVND (reference sequence). This CDR3 is 13 amino acids long. CDR3: CATPSLSGNTIYF. CDR3 bases: TGTGCCACCCCCTCACTATCTGGAAACACCATATATTTT. Drawing the rest from reference TRBV19 and TRBJ1-3, the complete variable domain is DGGITQSPKYLFRKEGQNVTLSCEQNLNHDAMYWYRQDPGQGLRLIYYSQIVNDFQKGDIAEGYSVSREKKESFPLTVTSAQKNPTAFYLCATPSLSGNTIYFGEGSWLTVV.

The chain combines TRBV3-1 with TRBJ1-2; D is undetermined. CDR3 length: 13 amino acids. Germline values: CDR1 LGHDT, CDR2 YNNKEL (reference sequence). V lost 6 bases and J lost 8, with 16 bases in between. For the CDR3, the DNA is TGTGCCAGCAGTCCCGACGGTAGTCGCGGCTACACCTTC. This gives the protein CASSPDGSRGYTF.

This clonotype was seen at least ten times. This chain joins TRBV28 and TRBJ2-1; D remains unclear. Germline assignment: CDR1 MDHEN and CDR2 SYDVKM. CDR3 length equals 14 residues. Between the trimmed V and J ends, which lost 6 bases and 7 bases, there was a span of 16 bases. The CDR3: CASRRPRPNNEQFF. The DNA for the CDR3 is TGTGCCAGCAGACGCCCAAGGCCAAATAATGAGCAGTTCTTC.

The chain couples TRBV19 to TRBJ1-4; no firm D call. CDR3 length: 16 amino acids. V was trimmed by 8 bases and J by 3 bases, leaving 19 bases between them. From germline, CDR1 is LNHDA and CDR2 SQIVND (reference sequence). CDR3 loop: CASRGRQTGANEKLFF. The CDR3 nucleotides are TGTGCCAGTCGAGGAAGGCAGACCGGGGCTAATGAAAAACTGTTTTTT.

This clonotype was counted many times. The chain is built from TRBV28 and TRBJ1-2, with TRBD1 matching over 7 bases. Trimming at V came to 6 bases and at J to 4 bases, leaving 8 bases not matched to a gene. The CDR3 consists of 14 residues. Looked up from germline, CDR1 is MDHEN and CDR2 is SYDVKM. The DNA for the CDR3 is TGTGCCAGCAGCTCTGGGGACAGATCCTATGGCTACACCTTC. Its protein product is CASSSGDRSYGYTF.

At least ten counts were recorded for this clonotype. The rearrangement uses TRBV24-1 and TRBJ2-1; 13 bases are a match to TRBD2. V lost 2 bases and J lost 4; bases outside the gene matches: 1. The length of the CDR3 is 16 residues. Germline CDR1 KGHDR, CDR2 SFDVKD. CDR3 protein: CATSDWTSGSYNEQFF. The CDR3 DNA reads as TGTGCCACCAGTGATTGGACTAGCGGGAGTTACAATGAGCAGTTCTTC.

The CDR3 spells CASSELEGKETQYF. The CDR3 nucleotides are TGTGCCAGCAGTGAATTGGAAGGGAAAGAGACCCAGTACTTC. V and J are TRBV28 and TRBJ2-5; no firm D call. Between the trimmed V and J ends, which lost 5 bases and 3 bases, there was a span of 13 bases. This CDR3 comprises 14 residues. Germline CDR1 is MDHEN and CDR2 is SYDVKM.

The table lists this clonotype with many counts. V is TRBV29-1 and J is TRBJ2-7; unclear D gene. CDR3 length equals 13 residues. V was pared by 4 bases and J by 4 bases, with 14 bases between. CDR1 is SQVTM and CDR2 is ANQGSEA in the germline V gene. The CDR3 DNA reads as TGCAGCGTTGGCCAAGAGAATCGTTACGAGCAGTACTTC. As protein: CSVGQENRYEQYF.

Comments on this clonotype: Given a much more abundant clone one base away, this may be a read error. The chain joins TRBV2 to TRBJ2-1; TRBD2 might be the D (6 bases). Germline lookup yields CDR1 SNHLY and CDR2 FYNNEI. The CDR3 is made up of 15 amino acids. The ends were cut back, 5 bases at V and 10 bases at J, with 21 bases in the middle. This chain's CDR3 is CASSSNNLGLYEQFF. CDR3 in DNA: TGTGCCAGCAGTTCCAACAATTTGGGACTTTACGAGCAGTTCTTC.

There are many counts of this clonotype. The chain uses TRBV15 and TRBJ1-1; D ambiguous. Germline V gene lookup returns CDR1 LNHNV and CDR2 YYDKDF (reference sequence). The CDR3 loop spans 12 amino acids. V gave up 3 bases and J gave up 3 bases, with 5 bases separating them. The DNA for the CDR3 is TGTGCCACCAGCAGGCCAGACACTGAAGCTTTCTTT. Encoded protein: CATSRPDTEAFF.

This clonotype came up once. This rearrangement joins TRBV25-1 to TRBJ2-7, with D hard to call. Trimming took 4 bases from V and 6 from J, leaving 7 bases between them. Per the germline V gene, CDR1 is MGHDK and CDR2 is SYGVNS. CDR3 size: 11 residues. CDR3 sequence: CASSVDSEQYF. DNA of the CDR3: TGTGCCAGCAGTGTCGATTCCGAGCAGTACTTC.